This TCR beta chain originates from a study of blood T cell repertoires in COVID-19. V lost 0 bases, J lost 4 bases, and 9 bases stayed unmatched. The germline gives CDR1 LGHDT, CDR2 YNNKEL (reference sequence). The CDR3 covers 17 residues. Assay used: immunoSEQ multiplex PCR; TCRdb lists only in-frame clones, some missing. The sample gives 90,000 to 100,000 clones, 87% of which show up once; roughly 18% is in the top ten. The chain links TRBV3-1 (or the pseudogene TRBV3-2) to TRBJ1-2, with 9 bases identical to TRBD1. Material for sequencing was peripheral blood. The origin of this receptor is an older woman with COVID-19, enrolled during active disease. In DNA form, the CDR3 reads TGTGCCAGCAGCCAAGATGTGGCGACAGGGGGGTTCTATGGCTACACCTTC. Translating it yields CASSQDVATGGFYGYTF.